A single sample is the source of the 23 T cell receptor beta chains below, sequenced in a study of cytomegalovirus exposure and HLA in healthy donors. Profiling relied on immunoSEQ multiplex PCR, and the TCRdb table lists in-frame clones only, not all of them. In the table there are about 130,000 clones, approximately 89% of which are singletons. Sequencing was done on a sample of PBMCs. These receptor sequences come from a woman aged 18-29 years in good health and CMV-seropositive.

This clone was found once. The V and J genes are TRBV28 and TRBJ1-5; D may be TRBD1 (6 bases). The CDR3 sequence is 16 residues long. Trimming removed 7 bases from V and 3 bases from J, with 19 bases in between. The germline CDR1 and CDR2 sequences are MDHEN and SYDVKM. The CDR3 loop is CASNLGPGTLNQPQHF. The CDR3 DNA is TGTGCCAGCAATTTGGGCCCCGGGACACTCAATCAGCCCCAGCATTTT.

The chain recombines TRBV28 with TRBJ1-5; no definite D call. This CDR3 comprises 12 residues. Trimming removed 3 bases from V and 6 bases from J, with 6 bases in between. Germline V lookup: CDR1 MDHEN, CDR2 SYDVKM. The CDR3 protein is CASSLALQPQHF. In DNA form, the CDR3 reads TGTGCCAGCAGTTTGGCCCTTCAGCCCCAGCATTTT.

This clone was detected only a few times. V is TRBV2 and J is TRBJ2-3; D may be TRBD1 (6 bases). There are 13 residues in the CDR3. Between the trimmed V and J ends, which lost 6 bases and 3 bases, there was a span of 10 bases. Germline CDR1 is SNHLY and CDR2 is FYNNEI. CDR3 sequence: CASSRGETDTQYF. CDR3 in DNA: TGTGCCAGCAGCAGGGGAGAAACAGATACGCAGTATTTT.

The rearrangement uses TRBV28 and TRBJ1-5; D unresolved. The CDR3 covers 16 residues. V lost 4 bases and J 7 bases, leaving 20 bases between the germline ends. Germline V gene data show CDR1 as MDHEN and CDR2 as SYDVKM. The CDR3 DNA is TGTGCCAGCAGTTCCCCCCCCGGAGGGCGTCGGCAGCCCCAGCATTTT. Residues: CASSSPPGGRRQPQHF. Full variable domain (outside the CDR3, taken from reference TRBV28 and TRBJ1-5): DVKVTQSSRYLVKRTGEKVFLECVQDMDHENMFWYRQDPGLGLRLIYFSYDVKMKEKGDIPEGYSVSREKKERFSLILESASTNQTSMYLCASSSPPGGRRQPQHFGDGTRLSIL.

This clone was seen just once. The chain carries TRBV5-1 and TRBJ2-2; TRBD2 matches 11 bases. The CDR3 is made up of 16 amino acids. Germline CDR1 is SGHRS and CDR2 is YFSETQ. Trimming removed 2 bases from V and 1 base from J; junction bases left unmatched: 1. This CDR3 reads CASSFGLAGNTGELFF. The CDR3 nucleotides are TGCGCCAGCAGCTTCGGACTAGCGGGGAACACCGGGGAGCTGTTTTTT.

The count of this clone is one. The rearrangement uses TRBV7-3 and TRBJ2-2; 10 bases fit TRBD1. CDR3 length equals 16 residues. The V and J ends lost 3 bases and 6 bases, in that order; junction bases with no gene match: 7. The germline gives CDR1 SGHTA, CDR2 FQGTGA. CDR3 coding DNA: TGTGCCAGCAGCTTCCCCGGGACAGGGGAGGCCGGGGAGCTGTTTTTT. This translates into CASSFPGTGEAGELFF.

The chain links TRBV5-1 to TRBJ2-5; 8 bases are a match to TRBD1. This CDR3 contains 13 residues. The V gene end was trimmed by 3 bases and the J gene end by 4 bases; junction bases not matched to a gene: 2. Germline values: CDR1 SGHRS, CDR2 YFSETQ. The CDR3 reads CASSYGTGETQYF. The CDR3 DNA sequence: TGCGCCAGCAGCTACGGGACAGGAGAGACCCAGTACTTC. Full variable domain (rest looked up from reference TRBV5-1 and TRBJ2-5): KAGVTQTPRYLIKTRGQQVTLSCSPISGHRSVSWYQQTPGQGLQFLFEYFSETQRNKGNFPGRFSGRQFSNSRSEMNVSTLELGDSALYLCASSYGTGETQYFGPGTRLLVL.

The chain couples TRBV30 to TRBJ2-1; perhaps TRBD2 as D (6 bases). The CDR3 is made up of 12 amino acids. Germline V gives CDR1 GTSNPN, CDR2 SVGIG (reference sequence). Trimming left V 0 bases short and J 11 bases short, with 11 bases between. The chain's CDR3 is CAWSVWGTQQFF. The CDR3 DNA sequence: TGTGCCTGGAGTGTTTGGGGGACTCAGCAGTTCTTC.

The CDR3 DNA is TGTGCCTGGGGTCTTACCGGGAGCCACTCTGGGGCCAACGTCCTGACTTTC. Amino acids: CAWGLTGSHSGANVLTF. V and J are TRBV30 and TRBJ2-6; perhaps TRBD2 as D (6 bases). Germline values: CDR1 GTSNPN, CDR2 SVGIG (reference sequence). This CDR3 comprises 17 residues. V lost 5 bases to trimming and J lost 0 bases, with 17 bases between them.

The chain employs TRBV19 and TRBJ2-7; a possible D gene is TRBD2 (5 bases). V shed 4 bases and J shed 0 bases, with 10 bases lying between them. The length of the CDR3 is 14 residues. CDR1 is LNHDA, CDR2 SQIVND, per germline (reference sequence). The CDR3 here is CASSTPDFSYEQYF. For the CDR3, the DNA is TGTGCCAGTAGTACTCCGGACTTCTCCTACGAGCAGTACTTC.

The CDR3 loop reads CASSLVAGADTQYF. Written as DNA, the CDR3 is TGTGCCAGCAGCTTAGTGGCGGGGGCGGATACGCAGTATTTT. The chain uses TRBV7-2 and TRBJ2-3, with D possibly TRBD2 on 7 matching bases. This CDR3 has 14 amino acids. Germline V gene sequence: CDR1 SGHTA, CDR2 FQGNSA. Trimming removed 1 base from V and 6 bases from J, with 11 bases in between.

The CDR3 loop is CASRATGGAGELFF. CDR3 nucleotide sequence: TGTGCCAGCAGAGCCACAGGGGGCGCGGGGGAGCTGTTTTTT. The V gene is TRBV2, the J gene TRBJ2-2; 9 positions agree with TRBD1. The CDR3 runs to 14 residues. After removal of 6 bases from V and 8 bases from J, the junction contained 7 bases not matched to a gene. CDR1 is SNHLY and CDR2 is FYNNEI in the germline V gene.

The genes are TRBV27 and TRBJ1-5, with a possible D match to TRBD1 (5 bases). The CDR3 runs 12 residues. Germline V gene sequence: CDR1 MNHEY, CDR2 SMNVEV (reference sequence). V was shortened by 6 bases and J by 6 bases, with 9 bases between the two germline ends. The CDR3: CASRQGGQPQHF. In nucleotides, the CDR3 is TGTGCCAGCAGGCAGGGAGGTCAGCCCCAGCATTTT.

This clone has just one count. V gene TRBV5-6 combines with J gene TRBJ2-3; 8 nucleotides match TRBD2. With 2 bases clipped from V and 4 bases from J, the junction kept 12 bases outside the gene matches. CDR3 size: 17 residues. Germline-derived CDR1 and CDR2 are SGHDT and YYEEEE. CDR3 residues: CASSFRPGGPRADTQYF. The CDR3 DNA follows: TGTGCCAGCAGCTTCAGGCCGGGGGGGCCAAGGGCAGATACGCAGTATTTT.

The chain links TRBV5-1 to TRBJ2-3, with a tentative D call TRBD1 (6 bases). V lost 1 base to trimming and J lost 4 bases, with 13 bases between them. Germline CDR1 SGHRS, CDR2 YFSETQ. The CDR3 extends over 15 amino acids. CDR3 residues: CASSLNDRFSDTQYF. The DNA for the CDR3 is TGCGCCAGCAGCTTGAATGACAGGTTTTCAGATACGCAGTATTTT.

The genes are TRBV5-1 and TRBJ2-1; D might be TRBD2 (6 bases). Trimming removed 0 bases from V and 2 bases from J, with 9 bases in between. The CDR3 consists of 15 residues. Germline V gene data show CDR1 as SGHRS and CDR2 as YFSETQ. The CDR3 spells CASSLVGGPYNEQFF. CDR3 nucleotides: TGCGCCAGCAGCTTGGTGGGGGGTCCCTACAATGAGCAGTTCTTC. Filled out from reference TRBV5-1 and TRBJ2-1, the complete variable domain reads KAGVTQTPRYLIKTRGQQVTLSCSPISGHRSVSWYQQTPGQGLQFLFEYFSETQRNKGNFPGRFSGRQFSNSRSEMNVSTLELGDSALYLCASSLVGGPYNEQFFGPGTRLTVL.

This clone occurred a few times. DNA for the CDR3: TGTGCCAGCAGTGCAGGGATGGAGCAGCCCCAGCATTTT. Protein: CASSAGMEQPQHF. This chain connects TRBV6-4 to TRBJ1-5; D is possibly TRBD1 (5 bases). The V gene's germline CDR1 is MRHNA and CDR2 SNTAGT. Trimming removed 4 bases at V and 7 bases at J, with 11 bases between. The CDR3 has 13 amino acids.

This CDR3 is CASSGNGQEGWEEKLFF. The CDR3 bases are TGTGCCAGCAGCGGGAATGGACAGGAAGGATGGGAGGAAAAACTGTTTTTT. This sequence joins TRBV4-2 and TRBJ1-4, with 7 bases identical to TRBD1. CDR1 and CDR2 from the germline V gene are LGHNA and YNFKEQ. The CDR3 contains 17 residues. V was clipped by 5 bases and J by 8 bases; unmatched bases: 17.

A few counts support this clone. The chain carries TRBV9 and TRBJ1-2; tentatively, D is TRBD1 (5 bases). Germline V gives CDR1 SGDLS, CDR2 YYNGEE. V was trimmed by 0 bases and J by 8 bases, leaving 17 bases between them. This CDR3 comprises 15 residues. The CDR3 DNA reads as TGTGCCAGCAGCGTAGGAGACAGCGTGCCTCGGGGCTACACCTTC. This sequence encodes CASSVGDSVPRGYTF.

J is TRBJ2-7 and V is TRBV7-2, with TRBD2 as a possible D gene (6 bases). The CDR3 covers 14 residues. CDR1 is SGHTA, CDR2 FQGNSA, per germline. V shed 5 bases and J shed 0 bases, with 11 bases lying between them. The CDR3 loop is CASSPRGNSYEQYF. CDR3 sequence (DNA): TGTGCCAGCAGCCCCCGGGGGAACTCCTACGAGCAGTACTTC.

The V call is TRBV2, the J call TRBJ1-5; D is undetermined. Germline V gene lookup returns CDR1 SNHLY and CDR2 FYNNEI. CDR3 size: 15 residues. Trimming removed 1 base from V and 6 bases from J, with 13 bases in between. Here the CDR3 reads CASSEGAKRFQPQHF. As DNA, the CDR3 is TGTGCCAGCAGTGAAGGAGCGAAGCGGTTTCAGCCCCAGCATTTT.

The chain links TRBV29-1 to TRBJ2-3, with 15 bases lining up with TRBD2. Germline-derived CDR1 and CDR2 are SQVTM and ANQGSEA. V shed 7 bases, J shed 2 bases, and the junction held 16 bases outside the gene matches. This CDR3 region has 19 residues. The CDR3 region is CSARGLAGGRGRTTDTQYF. CDR3 nucleotides: TGCAGCGCCAGAGGACTAGCGGGGGGGAGAGGTCGGACCACAGATACGCAGTATTTT.

CDR3 amino acids: CASSPPDTGELFF. CDR3 sequence (DNA): TGTGCCAGCAGCCCCCCCGACACCGGGGAGCTGTTTTTT. V is TRBV7-2 and J is TRBJ2-2; unclear D gene. The CDR3 consists of 13 residues. The germline V gene encodes CDR1 SGHTA and CDR2 FQGNSA. V was cut by 5 bases and J by 3 bases, with 7 bases left in between.